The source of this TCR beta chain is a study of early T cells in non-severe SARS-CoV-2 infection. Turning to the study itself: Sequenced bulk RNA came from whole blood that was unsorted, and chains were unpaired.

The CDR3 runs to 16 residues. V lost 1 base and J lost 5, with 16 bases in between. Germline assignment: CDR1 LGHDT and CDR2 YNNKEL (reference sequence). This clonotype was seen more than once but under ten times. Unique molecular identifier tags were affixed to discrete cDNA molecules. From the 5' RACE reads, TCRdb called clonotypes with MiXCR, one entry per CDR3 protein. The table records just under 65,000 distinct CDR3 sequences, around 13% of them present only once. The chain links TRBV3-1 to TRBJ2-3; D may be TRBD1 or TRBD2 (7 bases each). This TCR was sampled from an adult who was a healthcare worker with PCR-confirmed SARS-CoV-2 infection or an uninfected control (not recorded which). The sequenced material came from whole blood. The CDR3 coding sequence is TGTGCCAGCAGCCAAGCCGCAGGGGGGGCGGTAGATACGCAGTATTTT. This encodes CASSQAAGGAVDTQYF.